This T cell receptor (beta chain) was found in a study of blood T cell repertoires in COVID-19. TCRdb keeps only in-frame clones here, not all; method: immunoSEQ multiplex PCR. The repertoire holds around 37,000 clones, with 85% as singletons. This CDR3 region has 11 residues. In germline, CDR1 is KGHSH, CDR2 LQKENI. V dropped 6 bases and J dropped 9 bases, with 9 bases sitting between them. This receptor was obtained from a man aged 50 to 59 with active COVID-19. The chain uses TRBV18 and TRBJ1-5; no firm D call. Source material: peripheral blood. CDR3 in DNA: TGTGCCAGCTCGCGAGGTCGGCCCCAGCATTTT. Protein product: CASSRGRPQHF. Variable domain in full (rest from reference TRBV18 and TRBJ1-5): NAGVMQNPRHLVRRRGQEARLRCSPMKGHSHVYWYRQLPEEGLKFMVYLQKENIIDESGMPKERFSAEFPKEGPSILRIQQVVRGDSAAYFCASSRGRPQHFGDGTRLSIL.